Below are 18 T cell receptor beta chains sequenced from a single sample in a study of quantifying T cell responses using KT2 cells. The wider study: RNA was reverse transcribed with TCR alpha and beta constant-region primers.

Each cDNA got a UMI-containing oligo ligated at its 3' end. An equimolar mix of RC1.1 and RC1.2 primed the beta chain across TRBC1 and TRBC2. TCRdb fed the UMI-ligation and nested PCR reads into MiXCR, producing one record per CDR3 protein. Of tens of thousands of distinct CDR3 sequences in the sample, 10% to 15% were seen once. The sequenced material came from PBMCs spiked with cells of the T cell clone KT2. These receptors came from a human donor.

Many counts were recorded for this clonotype. This chain links TRBV10-1 with TRBJ2-3, with D possibly being TRBD1 or TRBD2 (5 bases each). CDR3 size: 14 residues. Trimming took 0 bases from V and 5 from J, leaving 9 bases between them. Germline V gene lookup returns CDR1 WNHNN and CDR2 SYGVQD (reference sequence). CDR3 nucleotides: TGCGCCAGCAGTGAGTCGGGGGTTGAAGATACGCAGTATTTT. Translation gives CASSESGVEDTQYF.

This clonotype was observed a few times. This chain uses TRBV19 with TRBJ1-5, with TRBD1 matching 10 bases. The V gene end was trimmed by 6 bases and the J gene end by 4 bases; junction bases not matched to a gene: 6. This CDR3 contains 15 residues. Germline loops: CDR1 LNHDA, CDR2 SQIVND (reference sequence). DNA for the CDR3: TGTGCCAGTAGCTTGGGACAGGGGTTAAATCAGCCCCAGCATTTT. This encodes CASSLGQGLNQPQHF.

The rearrangement uses TRBV7-2 and TRBJ2-1; no clear D gene. V was pared by 5 bases and J by 4 bases, with 12 bases between. The germline V gene encodes CDR1 SGHTA and CDR2 FQGNSA. The CDR3 consists of 14 residues. The CDR3: CASSGPARYNEQFF. The CDR3 DNA reads TGTGCCAGCAGCGGCCCAGCTCGATACAATGAGCAGTTCTTC.

The chain joins TRBV6-4 to TRBJ2-7, with D unclear. The V gene lost 6 bases and the J gene lost 4 bases, with 10 bases spanning the gap. The CDR3 consists of 12 residues. Germline V gene sequence: CDR1 MRHNA, CDR2 SNTAGT. CDR3 loop: CASRHTAYEQYF. The CDR3 DNA reads TGTGCCAGCAGGCACACTGCGTACGAGCAGTACTTC.

This clonotype has just a few counts. The CDR3 loop is CAWSEMNTEAFF. In DNA form, the CDR3 reads TGTGCCTGGAGCGAAATGAACACTGAAGCTTTCTTT. The chain combines TRBV30 with TRBJ1-1; D is undetermined. Germline loops: CDR1 GTSNPN, CDR2 SVGIG (reference sequence). There are 12 residues in the CDR3. The V gene lost 3 bases and the J gene lost 0 bases, with 5 bases spanning the gap.

The table lists this clonotype with a few counts. The genes are TRBV20-1 and TRBJ1-1, with D possibly TRBD1 on 5 matching bases. V was trimmed by 3 bases and J by 4 bases, leaving 18 bases between them. Germline loops: CDR1 DFQATT, CDR2 SNEGSKA (reference sequence). The CDR3 spans 15 residues. CDR3 in amino acids: CSASEPGREGTEAFF. In DNA, the CDR3 is TGCAGTGCTAGCGAACCGGGCAGGGAGGGCACTGAAGCTTTCTTT.

The V and J genes are TRBV20-1 and TRBJ1-1, with D possibly being TRBD1 (5 bases). The CDR3 has 15 residues. Germline loops: CDR1 DFQATT, CDR2 SNEGSKA (reference sequence). With 1 base removed from V and 6 bases from J, the gap between germline ends came to 18 bases. The CDR3, as DNA: TGCAGTGCTAGAGGGGGGGGAGGAAGTGCTGCTGAAGCTTTCTTT. Its protein is CSARGGGGSAAEAFF.

This clonotype was found a few times. The J gene is TRBJ2-1, the V gene TRBV7-2; D remains unclear. The V gene lost 1 base and the J gene lost 9 bases, with 7 bases spanning the gap. This CDR3 region has 12 residues. The V gene's germline CDR1 is SGHTA and CDR2 FQGNSA. The DNA of the CDR3 is TGTGCCAGCAGCTTAGTTGGCCGTGAGCAGTTCTTC. Encoded protein: CASSLVGREQFF.

This clonotype was detected ten times or more. V usage is TRBV6-4 and J usage is TRBJ2-1; 9 positions match TRBD2. The CDR3 is 14 residues long. Germline values: CDR1 MRHNA, CDR2 SNTAGT. The V gene end was trimmed by 3 bases and the J gene end by 13 bases; junction bases not matched to a gene: 10. CDR3 DNA: TGTGCCAGCAGTGAGGAGGGGCTAGCGGGATACCAGTTCTTC. Protein product: CASSEEGLAGYQFF.

In this sample, this clonotype turned up many times. This sequence joins TRBV14 and TRBJ2-3; D perhaps matches TRBD2 (6 bases). V dropped 7 bases and J dropped 4 bases, with 18 bases sitting between them. CDR1 is SGHDN and CDR2 is FVKESK in the germline V gene. The CDR3 is made up of 15 amino acids. CDR3 residues: CASNVGGPRADTQYF. The CDR3 region has the DNA TGTGCCAGCAATGTGGGGGGACCCAGGGCAGATACGCAGTATTTT.

This clonotype rates as medium-sized. The chain couples TRBV7-8 to TRBJ2-3; 9 nucleotides align to TRBD1. The germline V gene has CDR1 SGHVS and CDR2 FQNEAQ. This CDR3 spans 14 amino acids. Trimming took 7 bases from V and 6 from J; bases not matched to a gene: 8. CDR3 DNA: TGTGCCAGCACCTGGACAGGGGAATCCGATACGCAGTATTTT. This gives the protein CASTWTGESDTQYF.

This chain joins TRBV2 and TRBJ2-5, with D hard to call. V shed 3 bases and J shed 2 bases, with 1 base lying between them. This CDR3 has 11 amino acids. Germline CDR1 and CDR2: SNHLY and FYNNEI. This CDR3 is CASSEQETQYF. DNA for the CDR3: TGTGCCAGCAGTGAGCAAGAGACCCAGTACTTC.

This chain joins TRBV2 and TRBJ1-2; 7 bases match TRBD1. V trimming: 6 bases; J trimming: 4 bases; junction bases outside the gene matches: 8. This CDR3 has 14 residues. CDR1 and CDR2 (germline): SNHLY, FYNNEI. The CDR3 DNA reads TGTGCCAGCAGCAGAGGGACAGCCACCTATGGCTACACCTTC. Its protein is CASSRGTATYGYTF.

This clonotype has ten or more counts. The chain links TRBV6-5 to TRBJ1-1; 8 bases match TRBD1. The V gene end was trimmed by 6 bases and the J gene end by 4 bases; junction bases not matched to a gene: 7. The CDR3 is 14 amino acids. Germline CDR1 reads MNHEY; CDR2 reads SVGAGI. This chain's CDR3 is CASSAGGEGTEAFF. In DNA form, the CDR3 reads TGTGCCAGCAGCGCAGGGGGCGAGGGCACTGAAGCTTTCTTT.

This clonotype was seen more than once but under ten times. The V gene is TRBV6-2 or TRBV6-3, the J gene TRBJ1-5; no clear D gene. This CDR3 contains 13 residues. Trimming cost V 5 bases and J 7 bases, with 12 bases left between them. Germline V gene sequence: CDR1 MNHEY, CDR2 SVGEGT. The CDR3 reads CASSRRVGQPQHF. The DNA for the CDR3 is TGTGCCAGCAGTCGCAGAGTAGGGCAGCCCCAGCATTTT.

In its sample, this clonotype was seen a few times. The chain is built from TRBV24-1 and TRBJ2-3, with 8 bases fitting TRBD1. Looked up from germline, CDR1 is KGHDR and CDR2 is SFDVKD. The CDR3 runs 17 residues. J was trimmed by 7 bases and V by 4 bases; bases with no gene match: 15. CDR3 DNA sequence: TGTGCCACCAGTGACTACACCCCCGGGACAGGTCACTATACGCAGTATTTT. Its protein product is CATSDYTPGTGHYTQYF.

This chain links TRBV6-1 with TRBJ2-2, with D perhaps TRBD1 or TRBD2 (5 bases each). Germline V gives CDR1 MNHNS, CDR2 SASEGT. The ends were cut back, 8 bases at V and 4 bases at J, with 20 bases in the middle. This CDR3 comprises 16 residues. The CDR3 nucleotides read TGTGCCAGCTATGACGGGGCCGATTGGGGCACCGGGGAGCTGTTTTTT. It yields the protein CASYDGADWGTGELFF.

The rearrangement joins TRBV30 to TRBJ2-7; 8 bases are a match to TRBD1. From germline, CDR1 is GTSNPN and CDR2 SVGIG (reference sequence). The CDR3 has 14 amino acids. The V and J ends lost 3 bases and 2 bases, in that order; junction bases with no gene match: 6. CDR3 sequence reads: CAWSGQGSPYEQYF. CDR3 nucleotides: TGTGCCTGGAGCGGACAGGGATCTCCCTACGAGCAGTACTTC.